The 19 T cell receptor beta chains below all came from one sample that was sequenced in a study of identical twins (dated by TCRdb to about 2016). Library construction relied on 5' RACE. Sequencing was performed on an Illumina HiSeq 2000. The public reads were reanalyzed by TCRdb: fastp trimming at Q25, MiXCR alignment, in-frame beta chains only. Rows with one shared CDR3 protein collapse into an entry with the most common genes and DNA. This sample lists more than 1.5 million distinct CDR3 sequences; more than 30% were detected once. Together, the top ten hold approximately 0.29% of the sample. Input material: cord blood. The receptors originated from a newborn girl in good health.

With regard to this clonotype: A read error may produce the germline difference seen at one junction end. The chain recombines TRBV5-6 with TRBJ2-1, with D perhaps TRBD1 or TRBD2 (5 bases each). From germline, CDR1 is SGHDT and CDR2 YYEEEE. The CDR3 spans 16 residues. The CDR3 coding sequence is TGTGCCAGCAGATTGGACGGGGCTAGCTCCTACAATGAGCAGTTCTTC. This encodes CASRLDGASSYNEQFF.

V usage is TRBV9 and J usage is TRBJ2-7; TRBD1 aligns across 9 bases. Germline trimming cut 4 bases from V and 3 bases from J; bases unmatched to any gene: 8. CDR1 and CDR2 (germline): SGDLS, YYNGEE. The length of the CDR3 is 15 residues. The CDR3 nucleotides read TGTGCCAGCAGCACAGGGGGCGGGAGCTACTACGAGCAGTACTTC. This translates into CASSTGGGSYYEQYF. The entire variable domain, with the rest obtained from reference TRBV9 and TRBJ2-7, is as follows: DSGVTQTPKHLITATGQRVTLRCSPRSGDLSVYWYQQSLDQGLQFLIQYYNGEERAKGNILERFSAQQFPDLHSELNLSSLELGDSALYFCASSTGGGSYYEQYFGPGTRLTVT.

The chain uses TRBV4-1 and TRBJ1-6, with D tentatively TRBD1 (5 bases). Germline CDR1 is MGHRA and CDR2 is YSYEKL. V was clipped by 4 bases and J by 8 bases, with 12 bases between them. The CDR3 covers 14 residues. The CDR3 DNA reads TGCGCCAGCAGCCCTGACAGAGAGGATTCACCCCTCCACTTT. Amino acid sequence: CASSPDREDSPLHF.

This clonotype was seen a few times. The chain recombines TRBV14 with TRBJ2-7; maybe TRBD2 (6 bases). The CDR3 runs to 15 residues. Trimming cost V 1 base and J 3 bases, with 13 bases left between them. The germline V gene encodes CDR1 SGHDN and CDR2 FVKESK. CDR3 loop: CASSQGRIGSYEQYF. The CDR3 DNA follows: TGTGCCAGCAGCCAAGGCCGTATCGGGAGCTACGAGCAGTACTTC.

This clonotype was counted ten times or more. The chain recombines TRBV10-3 with TRBJ2-1; D remains ambiguous. The V end was cut by 5 bases, the J end by 8 bases, with 16 bases between. Looked up from germline, CDR1 is ENHRY and CDR2 is SYGVKD. The CDR3 is 14 amino acids. The CDR3 sequence: CAISSVAAGDEQFF. In nucleotides, the CDR3 is TGTGCCATCAGTAGTGTCGCGGCTGGGGATGAGCAGTTCTTC.

The V and J genes are TRBV25-1 and TRBJ1-6; D gene unclear. Trimming left V 0 bases short and J 6 bases short, with 6 bases between. The CDR3 covers 14 residues. Germline V CDR1 and CDR2: MGHDK, SYGVNS. For the CDR3, the DNA is TGTGCCAGCAGTGAATATCGGGCTAATTCACCCCTCCACTTT. Its protein product is CASSEYRANSPLHF.

This CDR3 reads CASKGGSSYERYF. CDR3 DNA: TGTGCCAGCAAAGGGGGGTCCTCCTACGAGCGGTACTTC. The rearrangement links TRBV28 to TRBJ2-5, with D perhaps given as TRBD1 or TRBD2 (6 bases each). Germline lookup yields CDR1 MDHEN and CDR2 SYDVKM. CDR3 length: 13 residues. With 7 bases removed from V and 13 bases from J, the gap between germline ends came to 22 bases.

This clonotype was detected only a few times. The chain is built from TRBV7-2 and TRBJ2-3; D possibly uses TRBD1 or TRBD2 (5 bases each). Trimming pared 0 bases from V and 4 bases from J, leaving 17 bases between. CDR1 is SGHTA and CDR2 is FQGNSA in the germline V gene. The CDR3 has 17 residues. The CDR3 DNA sequence: TGTGCCAGCAGCTTAGCGGGGACCACACGTTCGGCAGATACGCAGTATTTT. Amino acid sequence: CASSLAGTTRSADTQYF. Supplemented by reference TRBV7-2 and TRBJ2-3, the full variable domain reads GAGVSQSPSNKVTEKGKDVELRCDPISGHTALYWYRQSLGQGLEFLIYFQGNSAPDKSGLPSDRFSAERTGGSVSTLTIQRTQQEDSAVYLCASSLAGTTRSADTQYFGPGTRLTVL.

There are many counts of this clonotype. V gene TRBV20-1 combines with J gene TRBJ2-1; 9 bases fit TRBD2. Germline V CDR1 and CDR2: DFQATT, SNEGSKA (reference sequence). The CDR3 sequence is 14 residues long. J lost 4 bases, V lost 6 bases, and 7 bases had no gene match. CDR3 loop: CSARLAGLYNEQFF. The DNA of the CDR3 is TGCAGTGCCAGGCTAGCGGGGCTTTACAATGAGCAGTTCTTC.

This clonotype has just a few counts. V and J are TRBV29-1 and TRBJ1-2, with D perhaps TRBD1 (5 bases). Trimming removed 4 bases at V and 8 bases at J, with 14 bases between. Germline V gives CDR1 SQVTM, CDR2 ANQGSEA. The CDR3 extends over 12 amino acids. CDR3 protein: CSVVGDYGGYTF. The CDR3 nucleotides are TGCAGCGTTGTCGGGGACTATGGGGGCTACACCTTC.

The chain joins TRBV7-9 to TRBJ2-7; D gene ambiguous. CDR3 size: 14 residues. Germline V gene lookup returns CDR1 SEHNR and CDR2 FQNEAQ (reference sequence). The V gene lost 1 base and the J gene lost 2 bases, with 9 bases spanning the gap. CDR3 region: CASSLDGPAYEQYF. The CDR3 DNA sequence: TGTGCCAGCAGCTTAGACGGGCCTGCCTACGAGCAGTACTTC.

The chain employs TRBV5-1 and TRBJ2-2; perhaps TRBD2 as D (5 bases). Germline-derived CDR1 and CDR2 are SGHRS and YFSETQ. Deletions cut 0 bases from V and 14 bases from J, with 20 bases between. The CDR3 has 15 residues. The CDR3 reads CASSLALAGGRVLFF. CDR3 in DNA: TGCGCCAGCAGCTTGGCTCTAGCAGGAGGTCGGGTACTGTTTTTT.

This clonotype was seen a handful of times. The chain links TRBV4-2 to TRBJ2-1; D assignment may be TRBD1 or TRBD2 (6 bases each). CDR1 is LGHNA and CDR2 is YNFKEQ in the germline V gene. The CDR3 totals 14 residues. V was cut by 2 bases and J by 7 bases, with 12 bases left in between. CDR3 nucleotide sequence: TGTGCCAGCAGCCAAAGGGGGGCAGGAAATGAGCAGTTCTTC. It encodes CASSQRGAGNEQFF.

The chain uses TRBV7-8 and TRBJ2-1; D ambiguous. The CDR3 consists of 12 residues. Germline V gene sequence: CDR1 SGHVS, CDR2 FQNEAQ. With 3 bases removed from V and 8 bases from J, the gap between germline ends came to 8 bases. The CDR3 here is CASSFDPDEQFF. In DNA, the CDR3 is TGTGCCAGCAGCTTTGATCCCGATGAGCAGTTCTTC. The full variable domain, in which reference TRBV7-8 and TRBJ2-1 provide the parts outside the CDR3, is GAGVSQSPRYKVAKRGQDVALRCDPISGHVSLFWYQQALGQGPEFLTYFQNEAQLDKSGLPSDRFFAERPEGSVSTLKIQRTQQEDSAVYLCASSFDPDEQFFGPGTRLTVL.

With respect to this clonotype: One end of the junction fails to match germline, which may point to a read error. The V call is TRBV15, the J call TRBJ2-4; 10 nucleotides line up with TRBD1. There are 16 residues in the CDR3. Germline-derived CDR1 and CDR2 are LNHNV and YYDKDF (reference sequence). DNA for the CDR3: TGTGCCACCAGTAGAGATCCCGGACAGGGGGAAAACATTCAGTACTTC. Its protein product is CATSRDPGQGENIQYF. The full variable domain, with the rest looked up from reference TRBV15 and TRBJ2-4, is DAMVIQNPRYQVTQFGKPVTLSCSQTLNHNVMYWYQQKSSQAPKLLFHYYDKDFNNEADTPDNFQSRRPNTSFCFLDIRSPGLGDTAMYLCATSRDPGQGENIQYFGAGTRLSVL.

The rearrangement joins TRBV29-1 to TRBJ2-4, with TRBD2 matching 8 bases. The end of the DNA fits TRBJ2-5 better, so the J call may be wrong. CDR3 length equals 15 residues. The germline gives CDR1 SQVTM, CDR2 ANQGSEA. The CDR3 DNA reads as TGCAGCGTTGAAATACTAGCGGTAGGGGGAGAGACCCAGTACTTC. Translated: CSVEILAVGGETQYF.

The sample holds a few counts of this clonotype. The chain has TRBV4-1 and TRBJ2-3; D remains unclear. V was pared by 1 base and J by 2 bases, with 16 bases between. Germline V gene sequence: CDR1 MGHRA, CDR2 YSYEKL. The CDR3 totals 17 residues. The CDR3 sequence is CASSQVPVNGFTDTQYF. CDR3 nucleotides: TGCGCCAGCAGCCAAGTCCCCGTTAACGGATTCACAGATACGCAGTATTTT.

This clonotype has only one observation. V gene TRBV28 combines with J gene TRBJ1-6; D gene uncertain. Germline CDR1 reads MDHEN; CDR2 reads SYDVKM. V lost 4 bases, J lost 4 bases, and 20 bases lay in between. The CDR3 sequence is 18 residues long. CDR3 region: CASSSRSHYQVYNSPLHF. CDR3 sequence (DNA): TGTGCCAGCAGTTCGCGGTCCCATTATCAAGTTTATAATTCACCCCTCCACTTT.

Only a few counts were recorded for this clonotype. The rearrangement links TRBV13 to TRBJ2-1, with 8 positions matching TRBD2. The CDR3 is 17 residues long. Losses at the gene ends were 4 bases for V and 7 bases for J; bases not matched to a gene: 15. Germline V gene data show CDR1 as PRHDT and CDR2 as FYEKMQ (reference sequence). DNA of the CDR3: TGTGCCAGCAGCTCCCTTTCTAGGACTAGCAATAGGAATGAGCAGTTCTTC. It codes for CASSSLSRTSNRNEQFF. The variable domain in full, with the rest retrieved from reference TRBV13 and TRBJ2-1, is AAGVIQSPRHLIKEKRETATLKCYPIPRHDTVYWYQQGPGQDPQFLISFYEKMQSDKGSIPDRFSAQQFSDYHSELNMSSLELGDSALYFCASSSLSRTSNRNEQFFGPGTRLTVL.